The following is a T cell receptor beta chain sequence with its context. Its target is unknown. Time point described: peripheral blood 6 weeks after treatment start. Patients were diagnosed with urothelial carcinoma, either locally advanced or metastatic. The data stem from a study of PD-L1 blockade in urothelial cancer. The study, taken as a whole, reports: Prediction of better survival came from below-median pretreatment blood TCR clonality.

Assay used: immunoSEQ multiplex PCR; TCRdb lists only in-frame clones, some missing. The table includes roughly 76,000 clones, around 90% detected once. The germline gives CDR1 LNHDA, CDR2 SQIVND (reference sequence). V lost 1 base, J lost 4 bases, and 13 bases lay in between. The CDR3 extends over 15 amino acids. Specimen: PBMCs, collected around atezolizumab (anti-PD-L1) treatment. The rearrangement uses TRBV19 and TRBJ1-1; D ambiguous. The sequence was obtained from a woman over 75 with urothelial cancer. As DNA, the CDR3 is TGTGCCAGTAGTATAGTCGGAGGGAAGGTCACTGAAGCTTTCTTT. Residues: CASSIVGGKVTEAFF.